A selection of T cell receptor beta chains follows, all from one sample in a study of T cell responses to AZD1222 COVID-19 vaccine. Here immunoSEQ multiplex PCR was the method, and the copy in TCRdb shows in-frame clones only, minus some. This table has 75,000 to 100,000 clones, around nine tenths appearing once. Sequenced material: peripheral blood, taken on day 0 of AZD1222 vaccination. Receptors originate from an adult in good health. The CDR3 runs from the conserved cysteine through the conserved F or W. D genes are given only for firm matches. A row's size may be missing; if present it is once, few, many or a size class.

D,V,J,size,DNA,CDR3
TRBD2,TRBV6-2/TRBV6-3,TRBJ2-7,-,TGTGCCAGCAGTTACAGCGGGGAGCCCGTCTACGAGCAGTACTTC,CASSYSGEPVYEQYF
TRBD2,TRBV9,TRBJ2-3,-,TGTGCCAGCACCGGGGGGGGCGGTTACACAGATACGCAGTATTTT,CASTGGGGYTDTQYF
-,TRBV6-5,TRBJ2-7,-,TGTGCCAGCAGTTACTTGGGACAAAACTACGAGCAGTACTTC,CASSYLGQNYEQYF
-,TRBV11-2,TRBJ2-7,-,TGTGCCAGCAGTTACCCCTCCTACGAGCAGTACTTC,CASSYPSYEQYF
TRBD2,TRBV5-1,TRBJ2-1,-,TGCGCCAGCAGCTTGACTACTAGCGGGAGTAGGAATGAGCAGTTCTTC,CASSLTTSGSRNEQFF
-,TRBV2,TRBJ1-2,-,TGTGCCAGCACCCGGATCCTACGGGGATATGGCTACACCTTC,CASTRILRGYGYTF
-,TRBV6-1,TRBJ1-4,-,TGTGCCAGCAGTGAAGATGGGACGACAAGGACGGAAAAACTGTTTTTT,CASSEDGTTRTEKLFF
-,TRBV20-1,TRBJ1-1,-,TGCCTGAACTACATGAACACTGAAGCTTTCTTT,CLNYMNTEAFF
-,TRBV6-1,TRBJ2-7,-,TGTGCCAGCAGTGAGGACCCAAAAGGTGGCGAGCAGTACTTC,CASSEDPKGGEQYF
-,TRBV6-1,TRBJ1-5,-,TGTGCCAGCAGTGAAGAGTTCACACCTAATCAGCCCCAGCATTTT,CASSEEFTPNQPQHF
-,TRBV2,TRBJ2-2,-,TGTGCCAGCAGACGGTCCCTAGTGGGCGGGGAGCTGTTTTTT,CASRRSLVGGELFF
-,TRBV20-1,TRBJ2-3,-,TGCAGTGGCGGCGCAGATACGCAGTATTTT,CSGGADTQYF
-,TRBV6-1,TRBJ1-3,-,TGTGCCAGCAGTGAGGGGGGAGTTGAGTACACCATATATTTT,CASSEGGVEYTIYF
-,TRBV5-4,TRBJ1-1,-,TGTGCCAGCAGCGGAAGTTTGAACACTGAAGCTTTCTTT,CASSGSLNTEAFF
TRBD1,TRBV29-1,TRBJ1-4,-,TGCAGCGTTCGGACAGGGCGGGTTGGGGAAAAACTGTTTTTT,CSVRTGRVGEKLFF
-,TRBV9,TRBJ2-2,-,TGTGCCAGCAGCGTGTGGGACCTCCTGAACACCGGGGAGCTGTTTTTT,CASSVWDLLNTGELFF
TRBD1,TRBV7-9,TRBJ2-1,-,TGTGCCAGCGAGACAGGGGGCCTGAATGAGCAGTTCTTC,CASETGGLNEQFF
TRBD1,TRBV5-1,TRBJ1-1,-,TGCGCCAGCAGCTCGACCTCAGGGGGGGGAGCTTTCTTT,CASSSTSGGGAFF
-,TRBV25-1,TRBJ1-3,-,TGTGCCAGCAGTGAAGGCCAGGGACACACCATATATTTT,CASSEGQGHTIYF
TRBD1,TRBV5-1,TRBJ1-6,-,TGCGCCAGCAGTCTGGACAGGGGAGGTAATTCACCCCTCCACTTT,CASSLDRGGNSPLHF
-,TRBV5-5,TRBJ1-1,-,TGTGCCAGCGACGGGTCCAGGGCAGGAATGAACACTGAAGCTTTCTTT,CASDGSRAGMNTEAFF
TRBD2,TRBV4-3,TRBJ2-7,-,TGCGCCAGCAGCCATCGGGAGGGCCCCTACGAGCAGTACTTC,CASSHREGPYEQYF
-,TRBV19,TRBJ1-5,-,TGTGCCAGTCGGGACGGGGGCTCTAGCAATCAGCCCCAGCATTTT,CASRDGGSSNQPQHF
-,TRBV7-9,TRBJ2-7,-,TGTGCCAGCAGCTTAGGGTGGGGGCGAAACTCCTACGAGCAGTACTTC,CASSLGWGRNSYEQYF
-,TRBV19,TRBJ1-3,-,TGTGCCAGTAGTTACGTGCCGTTTCGGAACACCATATATTTT,CASSYVPFRNTIYF
TRBD1,TRBV7-6,TRBJ1-1,-,TGTGCCAGCAGGGCCGGGACAGGGGGCTTAGGTACTGAAGCTTTCTTT,CASRAGTGGLGTEAFF
-,TRBV27,TRBJ2-3,once,TGTGCCAGCAGTCCCGGGGACGGCACAGATACGCAGTATTTT,CASSPGDGTDTQYF
TRBD2,TRBV18,TRBJ2-3,-,TGTGCCAGCTCACCACCGGGACTAGCCAGCACAGATACGCAGTATTTT,CASSPPGLASTDTQYF
TRBD1,TRBV2,TRBJ2-7,few,TGTGCCAGCCAGACAGGGATGAGGTACGAGCAGTACTTC,CASQTGMRYEQYF
-,TRBV5-5,TRBJ1-5,-,TGTGCCAGCAGTCTAGCAGGGGCATCTAGCAATCAGCCCCAGCATTTT,CASSLAGASSNQPQHF
-,TRBV7-2,TRBJ1-5,-,TGTGCCAGCAGCCAAATCGATCAGCCCCAGCATTTT,CASSQIDQPQHF
-,TRBV27,TRBJ2-3,once,TGTGCCAGCAGTTTATCGGGACCCTTCACAGATACGCAGTATTTT,CASSLSGPFTDTQYF
TRBD1,TRBV6-6,TRBJ2-1,-,TGTGCCAGCAGTCCCCGTATTGAAGGGAGGACAGGGGGGTACAATGAGCAGTTCTTC,CASSPRIEGRTGGYNEQFF
TRBD2,TRBV2,TRBJ2-3,-,TGTGCCAGCGGGACTAGCGGGGGGGCGGGCACAGATACGCAGTATTTT,CASGTSGGAGTDTQYF
-,TRBV5-1,TRBJ1-1,once,TGCGCCAGCAGCTGGGGAGTGAACACTGAAGCTTTCTTT,CASSWGVNTEAFF
-,TRBV6-1,TRBJ1-4,-,TGTGCCAGCAGTGAACAGGGTATTGGTGAAAAACTGTTTTTT,CASSEQGIGEKLFF
TRBD1,TRBV30,TRBJ2-7,-,TGTGCCTGGGCTCGACAGGGATACGAGCAGTACTTC,CAWARQGYEQYF
TRBD1,TRBV4-1,TRBJ1-1,once,TGCGCCAGCAGCCAAGATCAGGGGGCGGACACTGAAGCTTTCTTT,CASSQDQGADTEAFF
TRBD2,TRBV13,TRBJ2-7,-,TGTGCCAGCAGCCCCCCCGGCGGGAGGGCTATAGACGAGCAGTACTTC,CASSPPGGRAIDEQYF
-,TRBV19,TRBJ1-5,-,TGTGCCAGTAGTATAGATCTGGGGCCCCAGCATTTT,CASSIDLGPQHF
-,TRBV10-3,TRBJ2-5,-,TGTGCCATCACCGCCACGACAGTCCAAGAGACCCAGTACTTC,CAITATTVQETQYF
TRBD1,TRBV9,TRBJ2-6,-,TGTGCCAGCAGCTTCGGGACAGGACGCTCTGGGGCCAACGTCCTGACTTTC,CASSFGTGRSGANVLTF
TRBD1,TRBV9,TRBJ2-2,-,TGTGCCAGCAGACCGACAGGGGCTAACACCGGGGAGCTGTTTTTT,CASRPTGANTGELFF
TRBD1,TRBV7-9,TRBJ1-1,-,TGTGCCAGCAGATTTACAGGGGCCCCTATAACTGAAGCTTTCTTT,CASRFTGAPITEAFF
-,TRBV13,TRBJ2-2,-,TGTGCCAGCAGCTTATGGGGGAAAGCCGGGGAGCTGTTTTTT,CASSLWGKAGELFF
-,TRBV5-1,TRBJ1-6,-,TGCGCCAGCAGCATGGGGGATTCACCCCTCCACTTT,CASSMGDSPLHF
TRBD2,TRBV4-1,TRBJ2-7,-,TGCGCCAGCAGCCCTCACTGGGGGGGCGAGCAGTACTTC,CASSPHWGGEQYF
-,TRBV19,TRBJ2-3,-,TGTGCCAGTACGGGTTGGGGGGAAGATACGCAGTATTTT,CASTGWGEDTQYF
TRBD1,TRBV5-4,TRBJ2-1,-,TGTGCCAGCAGCCCCGCCGGGGACAGGGGTTACAATGAGCAGTTCTTC,CASSPAGDRGYNEQFF
TRBD2,TRBV5-4,TRBJ2-1,-,TGTGCCAGCAGCCTAGCGGGGGCCCTACCCTACAATGAGCAGTTCTTC,CASSLAGALPYNEQFF
-,TRBV2,TRBJ1-5,-,TGTGCCAGCAAATACTTGGGGGATCAGCCCCAGCATTTT,CASKYLGDQPQHF
TRBD2,TRBV2,TRBJ2-4,-,TGTGCCAGCAGTGAGACGACTAGCGGTCGCCACATTCAGTACTTC,CASSETTSGRHIQYF
-,TRBV19,TRBJ2-1,-,TGTGCCAGTAGCGTAGGACTTACGTACAATGAGCAGTTCTTC,CASSVGLTYNEQFF
TRBD2,TRBV10-1,TRBJ2-1,-,TGCGCCAGCACCCGATCTAGCGGGAGCTCCTACAATGAGCAGTTCTTC,CASTRSSGSSYNEQFF
-,TRBV5-6,TRBJ1-1,once,TGTGCCAGCAGCTTAAGCCGGGAGCCAAACACTGAAGCTTTCTTT,CASSLSREPNTEAFF
-,TRBV19,TRBJ1-6,-,TGTGCCAGTAGTAATGGGGTAGGAAATTCACCCCTCCACTTT,CASSNGVGNSPLHF
-,TRBV5-1,TRBJ2-3,-,TGCGCCAGCAGCATAGGGGCTACAGATACGCAGTATTTT,CASSIGATDTQYF